The T cell receptor (beta chain) described here comes from a study of blood T cell repertoires in COVID-19. Study-level information: The United States, Italy and Spain were the sources of the acute and convalescent COVID-19 samples.

Assay used: immunoSEQ multiplex PCR; TCRdb lists only in-frame clones, some missing. The sample holds about 68,000 clones; about 80% are singletons and the top ten take 20% to 25%. Trimming removed 3 bases from V and 0 bases from J; junction bases left unmatched: 2. CDR3 size: 14 residues. Germline V gene sequence: CDR1 SGHAT, CDR2 FQNNGV. The sequence derives from a human donor in a cohort sampled during active COVID-19. V is TRBV11-2 and J is TRBJ2-7, with TRBD1 identical over 7 bases. Source material: peripheral blood. In nucleotides, the CDR3 is TGTGCCAGCAGCTTGGACAGGAGCTCCTACGAGCAGTACTTC. Amino acids: CASSLDRSSYEQYF.